The clone carrying this T cell receptor (beta chain) was detected a few times. Its antigen is as yet unknown. The data derive from a study of beta chain features in type 1 diabetes. Every isolated RNA sample was fully reverse transcribed, so sequencing captured expressed TCRB transcripts. A few million reads, on average, came from each naive, central memory and regulatory T cell sample. Data came from immunoSEQ multiplex PCR; TCRdb stores just in-frame clones and leaves some out. The profile covers almost 350,000 clones, with around 9.7% appearing a single time and around 1% taken by the ten largest. V lost 3 bases, J lost 2 bases, and 12 bases lay in between. This CDR3 has 15 amino acids. CDR1 WSHSY and CDR2 SAAADI come from the germline V gene. General observations from the study: Sequencing used cDNA, and cells with high TCR expression could therefore be over-represented. All four CD4+ subsets of Type 1 diabetes patients contained TCRB CDR3s that were moderately but significantly shorter.

This receptor was identified in a man aged 30 to 45 with type 1 diabetes. Input material: central memory CD4+ T cells from blood. The chain carries TRBV10-2 and TRBJ2-3; possibly TRBD1 or TRBD2 for D (6 bases each). The CDR3 sequence is CASSDQGTFTDTQYF. The CDR3 DNA follows: TGCGCCAGCAGTGACCAGGGGACTTTCACAGATACGCAGTATTTT.